This TCR beta chain was captured in a study of human T cells and chemical hapten exposure. Overall study context: Across samples, TCR yields varied, mostly owing to small differences in pooled library volumes. Study-wide results and limits: The number of TCRs above 1 in 1000 frequency did not change after DPC sensitization.

Individual cDNA molecules each carried unique molecular identifiers attached by the library. Authors' methods: Across samples, TCR counts had a median of roughly 96,000 and ranged from about 23,224 to 690,600. TCRdb analysed the reads with MiXCR anew, one entry per CDR3 protein. The authors' filters were not applied to this entry. The table shows around 120,000 distinct CDR3 sequences, with over 7% occurring only once. V lost 7 bases, J lost 6 bases, and 8 bases stayed unmatched. The length of the CDR3 is 13 residues. CDR1 is DFQATT and CDR2 is SNEGSKA in the germline V gene (reference sequence). This clonotype was seen only a few times. The antigen is not known. Unfractionated whole blood yielded the extracted total RNA.

Sequenced input: whole blood. This TCR was sampled from a human donor in good health. Some clones in this sample may be carry-over from other donors' samples. This rearrangement joins TRBV20-1 to TRBJ2-7; 11 bases line up with TRBD2. The CDR3 nucleotides read TGCAGTGGCGTAGCGGGGGGGCTTGGCGAGCAGTACTTC. Translation gives CSGVAGGLGEQYF.